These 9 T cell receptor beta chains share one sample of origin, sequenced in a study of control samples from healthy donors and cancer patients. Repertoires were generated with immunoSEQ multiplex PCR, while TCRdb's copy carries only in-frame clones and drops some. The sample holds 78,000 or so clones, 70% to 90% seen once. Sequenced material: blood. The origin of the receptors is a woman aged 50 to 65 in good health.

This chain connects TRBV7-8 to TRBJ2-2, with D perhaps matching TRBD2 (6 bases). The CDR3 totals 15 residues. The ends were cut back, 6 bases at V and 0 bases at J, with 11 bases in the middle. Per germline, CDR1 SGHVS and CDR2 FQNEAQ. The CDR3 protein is CASRHRLANTGELFF. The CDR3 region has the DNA TGTGCCAGCAGACATAGACTAGCGAACACCGGGGAGCTGTTTTTT.

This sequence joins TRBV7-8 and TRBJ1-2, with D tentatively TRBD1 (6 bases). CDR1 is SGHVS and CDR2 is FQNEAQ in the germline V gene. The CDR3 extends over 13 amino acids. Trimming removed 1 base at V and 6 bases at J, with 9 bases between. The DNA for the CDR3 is TGTGCCAGCAGCTTAGACAGGGCTGATGGCTACACCTTC. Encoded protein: CASSLDRADGYTF.

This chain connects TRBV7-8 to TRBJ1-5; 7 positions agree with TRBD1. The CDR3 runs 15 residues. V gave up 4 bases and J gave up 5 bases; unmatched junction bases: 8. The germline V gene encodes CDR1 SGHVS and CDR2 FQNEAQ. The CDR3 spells CASSSNSRGDQPQHF. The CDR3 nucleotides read TGTGCCAGCAGCTCCAATAGCAGGGGGGATCAGCCCCAGCATTTT.

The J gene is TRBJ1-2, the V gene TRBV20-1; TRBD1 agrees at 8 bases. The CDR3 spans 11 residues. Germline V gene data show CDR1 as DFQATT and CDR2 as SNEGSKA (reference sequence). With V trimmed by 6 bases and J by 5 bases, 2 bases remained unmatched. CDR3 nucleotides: TGCAGTGCGAGGACAGGGTATGGCTACACCTTC. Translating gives CSARTGYGYTF.

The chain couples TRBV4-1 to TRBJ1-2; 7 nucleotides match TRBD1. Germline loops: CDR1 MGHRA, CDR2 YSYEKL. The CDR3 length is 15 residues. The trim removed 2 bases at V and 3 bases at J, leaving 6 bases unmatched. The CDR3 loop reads CASSQRQGSDYGYTF. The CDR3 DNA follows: TGCGCCAGCAGCCAACGACAGGGCTCAGACTATGGCTACACCTTC.

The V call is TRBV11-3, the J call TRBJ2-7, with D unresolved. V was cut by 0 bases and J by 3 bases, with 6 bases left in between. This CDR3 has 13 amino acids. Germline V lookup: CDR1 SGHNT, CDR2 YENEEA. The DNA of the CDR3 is TGTGCCAGCAGCTTAGATAGAAACTACGAGCAGTACTTC. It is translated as CASSLDRNYEQYF. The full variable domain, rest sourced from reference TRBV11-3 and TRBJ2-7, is EAGVVQSPRYKIIEKKQPVAFWCNPISGHNTLYWYLQNLGQGPELLIRYENEEAVDDSQLPKDRFSAERLKGVDSTLKIQPAELGDSAVYLCASSLDRNYEQYFGPGTRLTVT.

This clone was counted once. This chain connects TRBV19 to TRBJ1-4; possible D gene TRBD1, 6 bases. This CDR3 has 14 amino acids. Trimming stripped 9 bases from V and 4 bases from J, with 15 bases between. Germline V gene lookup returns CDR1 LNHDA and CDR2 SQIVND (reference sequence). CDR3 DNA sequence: TGTGCCAGCAATAGTGGGGGGCATAATGAAAAACTGTTTTTT. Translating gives CASNSGGHNEKLFF.

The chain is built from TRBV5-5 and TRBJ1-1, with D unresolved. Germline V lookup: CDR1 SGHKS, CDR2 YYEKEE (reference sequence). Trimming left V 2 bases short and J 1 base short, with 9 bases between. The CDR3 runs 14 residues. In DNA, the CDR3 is TGTGCCAGCAGCTTATATGACGGGAACACTGAAGCTTTCTTT. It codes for CASSLYDGNTEAFF. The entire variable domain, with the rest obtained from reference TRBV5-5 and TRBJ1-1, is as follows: DAGVTQSPTHLIKTRGQQVTLRCSPISGHKSVSWYQQVLGQGPQFIFQYYEKEERGRGNFPDRFSARQFPNYSSELNVNALLLGDSALYLCASSLYDGNTEAFFGQGTRLTVV.

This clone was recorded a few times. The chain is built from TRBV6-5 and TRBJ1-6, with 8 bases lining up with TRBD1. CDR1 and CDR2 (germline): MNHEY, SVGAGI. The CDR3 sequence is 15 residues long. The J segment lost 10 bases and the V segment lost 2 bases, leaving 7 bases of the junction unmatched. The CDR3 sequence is CASSYIRQGQSPLHF. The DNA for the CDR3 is TGTGCCAGCAGTTACATCAGACAGGGGCAATCACCCCTCCACTTT.